These T cell receptor beta chains were read from a single sample in a study of PD-L1 blockade in urothelial cancer. Clones were read by immunoSEQ multiplex PCR, and TCRdb kept only the in-frame ones, dropping some. The profile shows about 88,000 clones, approximately 88% of them singletons. The sample here was PBMCs, taken around atezolizumab (anti-PD-L1) treatment. These receptors came from a woman older than 75 with urothelial cancer. Each CDR3 is given with its conserved first and last residue. The D gene is left open where the match is weak. Only some rows state a clone size, as once, few, many or a class for expanded clones.

clone_size: NA; j_call: TRBJ1-1; d_call: NA; v_call: TRBV21-1; cdr3_nt: TGTGCCTGTTCTACGCAGGGTCTGAACACTGAAGCTTTCTTT; cdr3_aa: CACSTQGLNTEAFF
clone_size: once; j_call: TRBJ2-2; d_call: NA; v_call: TRBV27; cdr3_nt: TGTGCCAGCAGTTCCGGCCAGGGGAAAGGCGGGGAGCTGTTTTTT; cdr3_aa: CASSSGQGKGGELFF
clone_size: NA; j_call: TRBJ1-1; d_call: TRBD1; v_call: TRBV27; cdr3_nt: TGTGCCAGCAGTCCCGGGACAGCGAGAAACACTGAAGCTTTCTTT; cdr3_aa: CASSPGTARNTEAFF
clone_size: NA; j_call: TRBJ2-3; d_call: TRBD2; v_call: TRBV5-1; cdr3_nt: TGCGCCAGCAGCCTAGCGGGGTCTAGCACAGATACGCAGTATTTT; cdr3_aa: CASSLAGSSTDTQYF
clone_size: NA; j_call: TRBJ2-7; d_call: NA; v_call: TRBV18; cdr3_nt: TGTGCCAGCTCACCAAATGGACAGCCTTACGAGCAGTACTTC; cdr3_aa: CASSPNGQPYEQYF
clone_size: once; j_call: TRBJ1-1; d_call: TRBD1; v_call: TRBV5-5; cdr3_nt: TGTGCCAGCAGCCGGGGACAGGGGAACACTGAAGCTTTCTTT; cdr3_aa: CASSRGQGNTEAFF
clone_size: NA; j_call: TRBJ2-7; d_call: TRBD2; v_call: TRBV5-1; cdr3_nt: TGCGCCAGCAGCCACGGGACTAGCGGGACCGAGCAGTACTTC; cdr3_aa: CASSHGTSGTEQYF
clone_size: once; j_call: TRBJ1-5; d_call: TRBD1; v_call: TRBV4-1; cdr3_nt: TGCGCCAGCAGCCAGAGATGGGGGACAGGGGGCAATCAGCCCCAGCATTTT; cdr3_aa: CASSQRWGTGGNQPQHF
clone_size: NA; j_call: TRBJ2-7; d_call: TRBD1; v_call: TRBV28; cdr3_nt: TGTGCCAGCAGTTGGACAGGTAGGACCTACGAGCAGTACTTC; cdr3_aa: CASSWTGRTYEQYF
clone_size: NA; j_call: TRBJ2-7; d_call: NA; v_call: TRBV28; cdr3_nt: TGTGCCAGCTCCGGGGGTTCCTACGAGCAGTACTTC; cdr3_aa: CASSGGSYEQYF
clone_size: NA; j_call: TRBJ2-3; d_call: TRBD2; v_call: TRBV11-3; cdr3_nt: TGTGCCAGCAGCTTAACTAGCGGTAGCACAGATACGCAGTATTTT; cdr3_aa: CASSLTSGSTDTQYF
clone_size: NA; j_call: TRBJ2-3; d_call: NA; v_call: TRBV5-1; cdr3_nt: TGCGCCAGCAGCTACCACGTACAGGGAAGGGGCACAGATACGCAGTATTTT; cdr3_aa: CASSYHVQGRGTDTQYF
clone_size: NA; j_call: TRBJ1-2; d_call: TRBD1; v_call: TRBV9; cdr3_nt: TGTGCCAGCAGCGTAGATATCCGGGACAGTGTGACTGCTGGCTACACCTTC; cdr3_aa: CASSVDIRDSVTAGYTF
clone_size: NA; j_call: TRBJ2-1; d_call: NA; v_call: TRBV19; cdr3_nt: TGTGCCAGTAGCCAACCGACAGGGAGGTACAATGAGCAGTTCTTC; cdr3_aa: CASSQPTGRYNEQFF
clone_size: NA; j_call: TRBJ2-1; d_call: TRBD2; v_call: TRBV5-6; cdr3_nt: TGTGCCAGCGCCTTGATAGGGGGACTAGTTTCATACAATGAGCAGTTCTTC; cdr3_aa: CASALIGGLVSYNEQFF
clone_size: NA; j_call: TRBJ2-5; d_call: NA; v_call: TRBV9; cdr3_nt: TGTGCCAGCAGCGTAGGGGCCAGGGAAGAGACCCAGTACTTC; cdr3_aa: CASSVGAREETQYF
clone_size: NA; j_call: TRBJ1-4; d_call: NA; v_call: TRBV7-2; cdr3_nt: TGTGCCAGCAGCCCTGACAGGAGAACATATGAAAAACTGTTTTTT; cdr3_aa: CASSPDRRTYEKLFF
clone_size: NA; j_call: TRBJ1-3; d_call: NA; v_call: TRBV7-8; cdr3_nt: TGTGCCAGCAGCCCTACAGGGCCTGGAAACACCATATATTTT; cdr3_aa: CASSPTGPGNTIYF
clone_size: NA; j_call: TRBJ1-2; d_call: NA; v_call: TRBV12-5; cdr3_nt: TGTGCTAGTGGTGCCCCCACAGGGCAGGTTGACGGCTACACCTTC; cdr3_aa: CASGAPTGQVDGYTF
clone_size: NA; j_call: TRBJ2-1; d_call: TRBD1; v_call: TRBV27; cdr3_nt: TGTGCCAGCAGTTTATCGGCAGGGGGCTTCAATGAGCAGTTCTTC; cdr3_aa: CASSLSAGGFNEQFF
clone_size: once; j_call: TRBJ1-1; d_call: TRBD1; v_call: TRBV19; cdr3_nt: TGTGCCAGTAAGGACAGGGCGGTTGCTGAAGCTTTCTTT; cdr3_aa: CASKDRAVAEAFF
clone_size: NA; j_call: TRBJ2-1; d_call: TRBD2; v_call: TRBV6-1; cdr3_nt: TGTGCCAGCAGTGAATTTTCCGGCGGGAGCTCCTACAATGAGCAGTTCTTC; cdr3_aa: CASSEFSGGSSYNEQFF
clone_size: few; j_call: TRBJ1-5; d_call: NA; v_call: TRBV18; cdr3_nt: TGTGCCAGCTCGAGGGGAGGGAGGGACCAGCCCCAGCATTTT; cdr3_aa: CASSRGGRDQPQHF
clone_size: NA; j_call: TRBJ1-1; d_call: TRBD1; v_call: TRBV7-2; cdr3_nt: TGTGCCAGCAGCCCCCCGGGACAGGGGGTCTACACTGAAGCTTTCTTT; cdr3_aa: CASSPPGQGVYTEAFF
clone_size: once; j_call: TRBJ1-4; d_call: NA; v_call: TRBV7-9; cdr3_nt: TGTGCCAGCAGCTCCCTAAGGGACACCAAGGCCGGTAGGGAAAAACTGTTTTTT; cdr3_aa: CASSSLRDTKAGREKLFF
clone_size: NA; j_call: TRBJ1-2; d_call: NA; v_call: TRBV10-3; cdr3_nt: TGTGCCATCAGTGACAGGGACTATGGCTACACCTTC; cdr3_aa: CAISDRDYGYTF
clone_size: few; j_call: TRBJ2-7; d_call: NA; v_call: TRBV4-1; cdr3_nt: TGCGCCAGCAGCCCAAAAGAAGAGCGCCCCTACGAGCAGTACTTC; cdr3_aa: CASSPKEERPYEQYF
clone_size: NA; j_call: TRBJ2-1; d_call: NA; v_call: TRBV7-2; cdr3_nt: TGTGCCAGCTCTAGGGTTGGGAGGACCTACAATGAGCAGTTCTTC; cdr3_aa: CASSRVGRTYNEQFF
clone_size: NA; j_call: TRBJ2-1; d_call: NA; v_call: TRBV5-1; cdr3_nt: TGCGCCAGCAGCTCCTTACGCGACAATGAGCAGTTCTTC; cdr3_aa: CASSSLRDNEQFF
clone_size: NA; j_call: TRBJ2-7; d_call: TRBD2; v_call: TRBV5-6; cdr3_nt: TGTGCCAGCAGCCCCCGGGGGGGTTGGCGGGAGCAGTACTTC; cdr3_aa: CASSPRGGWREQYF
clone_size: NA; j_call: TRBJ2-1; d_call: NA; v_call: TRBV6-1; cdr3_nt: TGTGCCAGCAGTGAAGCGCATTACGGACTTTACAATGAGCAGTTCTTC; cdr3_aa: CASSEAHYGLYNEQFF
clone_size: NA; j_call: TRBJ1-2; d_call: NA; v_call: TRBV5-4; cdr3_nt: TGTGCCAGCAGCTTCGAATCCCCAGCGCTTGGCTACACCTTC; cdr3_aa: CASSFESPALGYTF
clone_size: NA; j_call: TRBJ1-5; d_call: NA; v_call: TRBV6-6; cdr3_nt: TGTGCCAGCCGGCCGGGGGGGGCGAATCAGCCCCAGCATTTT; cdr3_aa: CASRPGGANQPQHF